This passage covers 32 T cell receptor beta chains from one sample sequenced in a study of OX40 agonist ivuxolimab in advanced cancers. Profiling relied on immunoSEQ multiplex PCR, and the TCRdb table lists in-frame clones only, not all of them. The table records about 96,000 clones, about 90% of them present only once. Sequenced material: CD4+ or CD8+ T cells sorted from blood, taken in a trial of the OX40 agonist ivuxolimab. The origin of the receptors is an adult with an advanced solid tumor such as melanoma, head and neck, liver or kidney cancer.

This clone was recorded only once. The chain recombines TRBV4-1 with TRBJ1-2, with D uncertain. CDR3 size: 16 residues. V was clipped by 2 bases and J by 4 bases, with 17 bases between them. Germline assignment: CDR1 MGHRA and CDR2 YSYEKL. Here the CDR3 DNA reads TGCGCCAGCAGCCAAATATTAGGCAGAGAAATCTATGGCTACACCTTC. It codes for CASSQILGREIYGYTF.

This sequence joins TRBV29-1 and TRBJ2-1; possibly TRBD2 for D (5 bases). Trimming shortened V by 4 bases and J by 7 bases, and 11 bases separated the two germline ends. This CDR3 comprises 12 residues. CDR1 and CDR2 from the germline V gene are SQVTM and ANQGSEA. DNA of the CDR3: TGCAGCGTTGCTCCGGGAATGAATGAGCAGTTCTTC. Its protein is CSVAPGMNEQFF.

V is TRBV5-1 and J is TRBJ2-3; 13 nucleotides agree with TRBD2. Trimming at V came to 0 bases and at J to 4 bases, leaving 11 bases not matched to a gene. The germline V gene has CDR1 SGHRS and CDR2 YFSETQ. The CDR3 consists of 19 residues. CDR3 coding DNA: TGCGCCAGCAGCTTGGTGACTAGCGGGAGGTACGTGATCCCAGATACGCAGTATTTT. Its translation: CASSLVTSGRYVIPDTQYF.

This rearrangement joins TRBV2 to TRBJ1-5, with D possibly TRBD1 on 6 matching bases. The germline V gene encodes CDR1 SNHLY and CDR2 FYNNEI. Trimming took off 6 bases at V and 3 bases at J, with 12 bases between the two ends. This CDR3 has 14 residues. CDR3 sequence: CASRGGQANQPQHF. DNA for the CDR3: TGTGCCAGCAGGGGGGGGCAGGCCAATCAGCCCCAGCATTTT.

V usage is TRBV9 and J usage is TRBJ1-2; tentatively, D is TRBD1 (6 bases). V lost 4 bases and J lost 3, with 13 bases in between. The V gene's germline CDR1 is SGDLS and CDR2 YYNGEE. CDR3 length equals 14 residues. The CDR3 here is CASSKGGRDYGYTF. The CDR3 bases are TGTGCCAGCAGCAAAGGGGGGCGAGACTATGGCTACACCTTC.

This chain connects TRBV29-1 to TRBJ2-1; no clear D gene. Germline V gives CDR1 SQVTM, CDR2 ANQGSEA. The CDR3 runs 11 residues. Trimming took off 7 bases at V and 8 bases at J, with 12 bases between the two ends. CDR3 loop: CSAGWDDEQFF. The CDR3 DNA follows: TGCAGCGCTGGATGGGATGATGAGCAGTTCTTC.

This clone has just a few counts. This chain connects TRBV4-3 to TRBJ1-3; no definite D call. Looked up from germline, CDR1 is LGHNA and CDR2 is YSLEER. V was pared by 0 bases and J by 2 bases, with 2 bases between. The CDR3 length is 13 residues. In DNA form, the CDR3 reads TGCGCCAGCAGCCAAGATCCTGGAAACACCATATATTTT. This encodes CASSQDPGNTIYF.

The count of this clone is one. The gene calls are TRBV7-8 and TRBJ2-7; D call uncertain. Germline CDR1 and CDR2: SGHVS and FQNEAQ. V lost 6 bases, J lost 0 bases, and 9 bases lay in between. The CDR3 is 13 amino acids. This chain's CDR3 is CASRVAASYEQYF. Here the CDR3 DNA reads TGTGCCAGCAGAGTGGCGGCCTCCTACGAGCAGTACTTC.

The V gene is TRBV14, the J gene TRBJ2-5, with D maybe TRBD1 (6 bases). This CDR3 region has 14 residues. V lost 0 bases and J lost 6, with 11 bases in between. Germline CDR1 is SGHDN and CDR2 is FVKESK. The CDR3 sequence is CASSQDWGLKTQYF. The CDR3 DNA sequence: TGTGCCAGCAGCCAAGATTGGGGGCTGAAGACCCAGTACTTC.

This clone appeared a single time. This chain joins TRBV11-3 and TRBJ1-2; a weak D match, TRBD1 (5 bases). V lost 6 bases to trimming and J lost 8 bases, with 16 bases between them. Germline-derived CDR1 and CDR2 are SGHNT and YENEEA. The CDR3 extends over 13 amino acids. This CDR3 reads CASSGASNGGYTF. Written as DNA, the CDR3 is TGTGCCAGCAGTGGGGCCTCCAATGGGGGCTACACCTTC.

Only one count was recorded for this clone. J is TRBJ1-2 and V is TRBV28; 7 bases fit TRBD1. CDR1 MDHEN and CDR2 SYDVKM come from the germline V gene. The CDR3 totals 14 residues. With V trimmed by 5 bases and J by 4 bases, 7 bases remained unmatched. CDR3 nucleotide sequence: TGTGCCAGCAGTCAGGGGGGATGGGTCTATGGCTACACCTTC. It is translated as CASSQGGWVYGYTF.

This chain connects TRBV29-1 to TRBJ2-6, with D unclear. V was trimmed by 7 bases and J by 2 bases, leaving 9 bases between them. CDR3 length: 13 residues. Germline CDR1 is SQVTM and CDR2 is ANQGSEA. The CDR3 region is CSASDTGANVLTF. The CDR3 DNA sequence: TGCAGCGCCTCGGATACTGGGGCCAACGTCCTGACTTTC.

The chain links TRBV27 to TRBJ2-3; 7 bases map to TRBD2. The J segment lost 5 bases and the V segment lost 11 bases, leaving 16 bases of the junction unmatched. The CDR3 extends over 15 amino acids. Germline CDR1 reads MNHEY; CDR2 reads SMNVEV (reference sequence). The CDR3 region is CAGDGGRALRDTQYF. In DNA, the CDR3 is TGTGCCGGGGACGGGGGGAGGGCCCTTCGAGATACGCAGTATTTT.

This clone occurred once. The rearrangement joins TRBV4-3 to TRBJ2-7; TRBD2 agrees at 7 bases. With V trimmed by 0 bases and J by 1 base, 6 bases remained unmatched. The CDR3 is 16 amino acids. The V gene's germline CDR1 is LGHNA and CDR2 YSLEER. CDR3 nucleotide sequence: TGCGCCAGCAGCCAAGATCTAGCGGAATCATCCTACGAGCAGTACTTC. Residues: CASSQDLAESSYEQYF.

This clone was detected only once. The chain carries TRBV9 and TRBJ1-2; tentative D call: TRBD1 (5 bases). The V gene lost 0 bases and the J gene lost 4 bases, with 10 bases spanning the gap. CDR3 length: 14 residues. Germline CDR1 is SGDLS and CDR2 is YYNGEE. This CDR3 reads CASSVGRGSYGYTF. The CDR3 region has the DNA TGTGCCAGCAGCGTAGGTCGGGGGAGCTATGGCTACACCTTC.

This clone was recorded a few times. J is TRBJ2-7 and V is TRBV30, with D uncertain. Germline V gene lookup returns CDR1 GTSNPN and CDR2 SVGIG (reference sequence). With 2 bases removed from V and 0 bases from J, the gap between germline ends came to 5 bases. The CDR3 covers 12 residues. This CDR3 reads CAWSMSSYEQYF. CDR3 nucleotides: TGTGCCTGGAGTATGAGCTCCTACGAGCAGTACTTC.

The chain employs TRBV2 and TRBJ1-4; TRBD1 might be the D (5 bases). The CDR3 has 19 residues. Trimming took off 5 bases at V and 11 bases at J, with 33 bases between the two ends. CDR1 SNHLY and CDR2 FYNNEI come from the germline V gene. CDR3 bases: TGTGCCAGCAGTCCTGGCTCGGACACTCTCCGGGGGATAGGTGAGAAACTGTTTTTT. It yields the protein CASSPGSDTLRGIGEKLFF.

The V call is TRBV19, the J call TRBJ2-6; D uncertain. Trimming took off 5 bases at V and 4 bases at J, with 9 bases between the two ends. The CDR3 contains 14 residues. Germline V gives CDR1 LNHDA, CDR2 SQIVND (reference sequence). CDR3 region: CASSSQAGANVLTF. The CDR3 nucleotides are TGTGCCAGTAGTTCCCAAGCGGGGGCCAACGTCCTGACTTTC.

This chain uses TRBV7-2 with TRBJ2-5, with 9 positions matching TRBD2. The V gene's germline CDR1 is SGHTA and CDR2 FQGNSA. The CDR3 covers 15 residues. V shed 3 bases and J 4 bases; nucleotides not matched to a gene: 6. CDR3 amino acids: CASSFGGRARETQYF. The CDR3 bases are TGTGCCAGCAGCTTCGGCGGGAGGGCCCGAGAGACCCAGTACTTC.

The V call is TRBV7-6, the J call TRBJ2-3, with D uncertain. Looked up from germline, CDR1 is SGHVS and CDR2 is FNYEAQ. The CDR3 has 15 amino acids. Between the trimmed V and J ends, which lost 1 base and 0 bases, there was a span of 8 bases. Here the CDR3 reads CASSLGPGSTDTQYF. CDR3 nucleotides: TGTGCCAGCAGCTTAGGGCCGGGCAGCACAGATACGCAGTATTTT.

The sample holds a few counts of this clone. This chain connects TRBV28 to TRBJ1-5; 11 bases agree with TRBD1. Unmatched junction bases numbered 5, after V lost 5 bases and J lost 5 bases. Germline V gene sequence: CDR1 MDHEN, CDR2 SYDVKM. CDR3 length: 15 amino acids. CDR3 sequence: CASSPTGQGDQPQHF. Written as DNA, the CDR3 is TGTGCCAGCAGTCCCACGGGACAGGGGGATCAGCCCCAGCATTTT.

The genes are TRBV6-5 and TRBJ2-1, with a possible D match to TRBD2 (5 bases). The V gene's germline CDR1 is MNHEY and CDR2 SVGAGI. The CDR3 has 16 amino acids. V gave up 2 bases and J gave up 4 bases, with 15 bases separating them. This chain's CDR3 is CASSYLDSVGYNEQFF. For the CDR3, the DNA is TGTGCCAGCAGTTACCTGGACTCGGTAGGGTACAATGAGCAGTTCTTC.

The rearrangement links TRBV7-2 to TRBJ1-1; no clear D gene. Germline loops: CDR1 SGHTA, CDR2 FQGNSA. V lost 7 bases to trimming and J lost 0 bases, with 18 bases between them. The CDR3 totals 16 residues. In DNA form, the CDR3 reads TGTGCCAGCACCACGCCAGGAGCCGGGATGAACACTGAAGCTTTCTTT. This codes for CASTTPGAGMNTEAFF.

The chain is built from TRBV6-1 and TRBJ1-3; D gene unclear. In germline, CDR1 is MNHNS, CDR2 SASEGT. The CDR3 sequence is 14 residues long. Trimming removed 6 bases at V and 4 bases at J, with 13 bases between. CDR3 bases: TGTGCCAGCAGCTTCGACCTTGTCGGAAACACCATATATTTT. This codes for CASSFDLVGNTIYF.

The rearrangement uses TRBV28 and TRBJ2-4, with D possibly matching TRBD2 (7 bases). V lost 3 bases and J lost 1, with 13 bases in between. The germline CDR1 and CDR2 sequences are MDHEN and SYDVKM. The CDR3 runs to 16 residues. The DNA of the CDR3 is TGTGCCAGCAGTTTGCACGGGGGGCGCGCCAAAAACATTCAGTACTTC. Translated, it gives CASSLHGGRAKNIQYF.

This chain links TRBV14 with TRBJ2-1, with D tentatively TRBD1 or TRBD2 (5 bases each). The CDR3 sequence is 14 residues long. Trimming took 6 bases from V and 3 from J, leaving 12 bases between them. Germline CDR1 is SGHDN and CDR2 is FVKESK. CDR3 nucleotide sequence: TGTGCCAGCAGGAGGGAAGGGGACTACAATGAGCAGTTCTTC. This translates into CASRREGDYNEQFF.

The chain combines TRBV7-3 with TRBJ1-2; D uncertain. Germline assignment: CDR1 SGHTA and CDR2 FQGTGA. V was shortened by 2 bases and J by 4 bases, with 11 bases between the two germline ends. The CDR3 contains 14 residues. Written as DNA, the CDR3 is TGTGCCAGCAGCTTAGTTCGGTCGGGCTATGGCTACACCTTC. Its translation: CASSLVRSGYGYTF. Variable domain in full (rest from reference TRBV7-3 and TRBJ1-2): GAGVSQTPSNKVTEKGKYVELRCDPISGHTALYWYRQSLGQGPEFLIYFQGTGAADDSGLPNDRFFAVRPEGSVSTLKIQRTERGDSAVYLCASSLVRSGYGYTFGSGTRLTVV.

This chain joins TRBV7-2 and TRBJ2-7; D is possibly TRBD2 (5 bases). Trimming removed 5 bases at V and 0 bases at J, with 11 bases between. This CDR3 spans 14 amino acids. The germline gives CDR1 SGHTA, CDR2 FQGNSA. The CDR3 DNA follows: TGTGCCAGCAGCGTTAGCGCGAGCTCCTACGAGCAGTACTTC. It encodes CASSVSASSYEQYF.

The genes are TRBV7-8 and TRBJ1-1; D remains ambiguous. Trimming removed 1 base from V and 4 bases from J, with 10 bases in between. The CDR3 runs to 14 residues. Germline CDR1 SGHVS, CDR2 FQNEAQ. The DNA for the CDR3 is TGTGCCAGCAGCTTAGACGGGGTGGCCACTGAAGCTTTCTTT. Residues: CASSLDGVATEAFF.

The rearrangement uses TRBV5-1 and TRBJ2-5; 10 nucleotides align to TRBD2. Germline lookup yields CDR1 SGHRS and CDR2 YFSETQ. CDR3 length: 17 residues. V was pared by 0 bases and J by 5 bases, with 10 bases of the junction left unmatched. CDR3 sequence: CASSLELAGVLGETQYF. The DNA for the CDR3 is TGCGCCAGCAGCTTGGAGCTAGCGGGAGTATTGGGGGAGACCCAGTACTTC.

The chain recombines TRBV7-4 with TRBJ1-5; tentative D call: TRBD1 (6 bases). The CDR3 runs 16 residues. The V gene lost 7 bases and the J gene lost 2 bases, with 18 bases spanning the gap. Germline V lookup: CDR1 SGHVT, CDR2 SQSDAQ. The CDR3 DNA is TGTGCCAGCATTGTTCCGGGGGCGAGGTGCAATCAGCCCCAGCATTTT. Amino acid sequence: CASIVPGARCNQPQHF.

The chain couples TRBV7-2 to TRBJ2-7; 7 bases align to TRBD2. The CDR3 has 15 amino acids. V shed 0 bases, J shed 4 bases, and the junction held 6 bases outside the gene matches. Looked up from germline, CDR1 is SGHTA and CDR2 is FQGNSA. The CDR3 spells CASSLAGGPQYEQYF. The CDR3 DNA is TGTGCCAGCAGCTTAGCGGGAGGGCCTCAATACGAGCAGTACTTC.